This TCR beta chain was sequenced for a study of metastatic and nonmetastatic thyroid tumors. Overall study: The comparison covered peripheral blood and tumor or nodule tissue in malignant and benign thyroid patients. Study results and limitations: Malignant tumors reportedly showed significantly higher TCR beta diversity than benign nodules in both blood and tumor.

The germline V gene has CDR1 DFQATT and CDR2 SNEGSKA (reference sequence). This CDR3 region has 13 residues. V gave up 1 base and J gave up 5 bases; unmatched junction bases: 0. Among the patients, none had received any treatment before thyroid surgery. As handled by the study authors: Clinicopathological groups differed in CDR3, with these differences serving to build a distant-metastasis classifier for papillary thyroid cancer. TCRdb re-called clones from the PCR reads using MiXCR. These V and J calls derive from TCRdb rather than the authors' analysis. This sample has 3,500 to 5,000 clones, with 35% to 45% found just once. A remark on this clone: Its antigen is undetermined.

This chain links TRBV20-1 with TRBJ2-1, with TRBD2 matching 9 bases. The sequenced material came from tumor tissue. The clonotype originates from a female donor with papillary thyroid cancer or a benign thyroid nodule (not recorded which). Some clones in this sample may be carry-over from other donors' samples. This CDR3 reads CSARGTSDNEQFF. Written as DNA, the CDR3 is TGCAGTGCTAGAGGGACTAGCGACAATGAGCAGTTCTTC.